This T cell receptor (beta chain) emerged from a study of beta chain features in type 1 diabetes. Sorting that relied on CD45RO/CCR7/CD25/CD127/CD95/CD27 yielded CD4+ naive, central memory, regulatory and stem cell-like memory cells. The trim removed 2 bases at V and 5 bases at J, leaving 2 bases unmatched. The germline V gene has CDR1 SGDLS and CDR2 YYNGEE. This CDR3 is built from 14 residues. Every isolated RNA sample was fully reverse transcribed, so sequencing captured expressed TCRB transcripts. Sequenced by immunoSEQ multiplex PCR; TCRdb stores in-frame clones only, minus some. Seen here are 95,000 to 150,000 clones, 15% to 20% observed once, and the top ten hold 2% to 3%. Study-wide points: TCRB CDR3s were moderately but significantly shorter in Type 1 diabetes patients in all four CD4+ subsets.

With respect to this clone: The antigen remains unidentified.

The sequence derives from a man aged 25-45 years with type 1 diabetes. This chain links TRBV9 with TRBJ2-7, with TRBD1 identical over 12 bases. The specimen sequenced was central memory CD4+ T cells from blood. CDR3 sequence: CASSVGTGGDEQYF. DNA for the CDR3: TGTGCCAGCAGCGTGGGGACAGGGGGCGACGAGCAGTACTTC.